The clone carrying this T cell receptor (beta chain) was observed a few times. This sample stems from a study of beta chain features in type 1 diabetes. Trimming pared 7 bases from V and 2 bases from J, leaving 20 bases between. The germline V gene encodes CDR1 SQVTM and CDR2 ANQGSEA. The CDR3 has 15 residues. Every isolated RNA sample was fully reverse transcribed, so sequencing captured expressed TCRB transcripts. Using immunoSEQ multiplex PCR, the repertoire was profiled, and TCRdb retains in-frame clones only, with some absent. This sample has over 40,000 clones, with around 50% found just once. Specimen: Tregs from blood. J is TRBJ1-1 and V is TRBV29-1; weak D call: TRBD1 (6 bases). The sequence was collected from a woman younger than 35 in good health. Here the CDR3 reads CSAAKIGTFNTEAFF. The CDR3 nucleotides are TGCAGCGCCGCTAAAATTGGGACATTCAACACTGAAGCTTTCTTT.